This passage covers 23 T cell receptor beta chains from one sample sequenced in a study of breast tumors, draining lymph nodes, adjacent tissues. Axillary draining lymph nodes of breast cancer patients supplied the node samples. From the multiplex PCR reads, TCRdb called clonotypes with MiXCR, one entry per CDR3 protein. The sample records under 350,000 distinct CDR3 sequences, 30% being singletons. Input material: axillary lymph node tissue. These TCRs come from a female donor with breast cancer. Some clones in this sample may be carry-over from other donors' samples.

This clonotype has just a few counts. The chain has TRBV28 and TRBJ2-1; D is perhaps TRBD2 (5 bases). V lost 2 bases and J lost 8, with 7 bases in between. Germline V gene data show CDR1 as MDHEN and CDR2 as SYDVKM. The length of the CDR3 is 12 residues. In DNA form, the CDR3 reads TGTGCCAGCAGTTTAATGAGGGATGAGCAGTTCTTC. This gives the protein CASSLMRDEQFF.

In its sample, this clonotype was seen many times. V and J are TRBV19 and TRBJ2-5; D not resolved. This CDR3 region has 13 residues. The germline CDR1 and CDR2 sequences are LNHDA and SQIVND (reference sequence). V was clipped by 4 bases and J by 1 base, with 7 bases between them. The CDR3 spells CASSTGLQETQYF. CDR3 nucleotides: TGTGCCAGTAGTACCGGGCTCCAAGAGACCCAGTACTTC. The variable domain in full, with the rest retrieved from reference TRBV19 and TRBJ2-5, is DGGITQSPKYLFRKEGQNVTLSCEQNLNHDAMYWYRQDPGQGLRLIYYSQIVNDFQKGDIAEGYSVSREKKESFPLTVTSAQKNPTAFYLCASSTGLQETQYFGPGTRLLVL.

Concerning this clonotype itself: A much larger clonotype is one base distant, so this may be a read error. This chain links TRBV20-1 with TRBJ2-1; D gene ambiguous. The CDR3 extends over 14 amino acids. CDR1 DFQATT and CDR2 SNEGSKA come from the germline V gene (reference sequence). DNA of the CDR3: TGCAGTGCTAGCCGAATTGTCTCCTACACTGAGCAGTTCTTC. It specifies CSASRIVSYTEQFF.

This clonotype was seen many times. This rearrangement joins TRBV12-5 to TRBJ2-7; D uncertain. This CDR3 has 12 amino acids. Germline V gene sequence: CDR1 LGHNT, CDR2 FRNRAP. Trimming stripped 2 bases from V and 2 bases from J, with 4 bases between. For the CDR3, the DNA is TGTGCTAGTGGTTTGAATCCCTACGAGCAGTACTTC. This gives the protein CASGLNPYEQYF.

Details on this clonotype: The junction differs from germline at one of its ends, possibly a read error. The chain has TRBV2 and TRBJ1-4; the match to TRBD1 covers 12 bases. Germline lookup yields CDR1 SNHLY and CDR2 FYNNEI. This CDR3 is built from 16 residues. The CDR3 is CASSEVGTGGRGKLLF. CDR3 nucleotide sequence: TGTGCCAGCAGTGAGGTAGGGACAGGGGGCAGGGGAAAACTGCTTTTT.

As for this clonotype: The junction differs from germline at one of its ends, possibly a read error. The gene calls are TRBV5-6 and TRBJ2-1, with TRBD2 as a possible D gene (5 bases). The CDR3 contains 15 residues. Per germline, CDR1 SGHDT and CDR2 YYEEEE. DNA of the CDR3: TGTGCCAGCAGTCCCGGGGTATACAGTGGCAATGAGCAGTCCTTC. As protein: CASSPGVYSGNEQSF.

This clonotype was counted many times. The chain uses TRBV7-2 and TRBJ2-3; perhaps TRBD2 as D (6 bases). The V and J ends lost 5 bases and 2 bases respectively, with 17 bases between them. The germline V gene encodes CDR1 SGHTA and CDR2 FQGNSA. The CDR3 has 16 residues. The CDR3 DNA follows: TGTGCCAGCAGCCCTGAGTGGAGGGCCCACACAGATACGCAGTATTTT. It codes for CASSPEWRAHTDTQYF. Full variable domain (rest looked up from reference TRBV7-2 and TRBJ2-3): GAGVSQSPSNKVTEKGKDVELRCDPISGHTALYWYRQSLGQGLEFLIYFQGNSAPDKSGLPSDRFSAERTGGSVSTLTIQRTQQEDSAVYLCASSPEWRAHTDTQYFGPGTRLTVL.

CDR3 coding DNA: TGTGCCAGCAGCGTAGACGGGGCTTCGGACACTGAAGCTTTCTTT. Translated: CASSVDGASDTEAFF. The chain recombines TRBV9 with TRBJ1-1, with TRBD1 as a possible D gene (5 bases). This CDR3 has 15 amino acids. V gave up 0 bases and J gave up 3 bases, with 12 bases separating them. Germline assignment: CDR1 SGDLS and CDR2 YYNGEE. The full variable domain, rest sourced from reference TRBV9 and TRBJ1-1, is DSGVTQTPKHLITATGQRVTLRCSPRSGDLSVYWYQQSLDQGLQFLIQYYNGEERAKGNILERFSAQQFPDLHSELNLSSLELGDSALYFCASSVDGASDTEAFFGQGTRLTVV.

This clonotype appeared many times. The chain employs TRBV19 and TRBJ2-1; TRBD1 agrees at 10 bases. Germline lookup yields CDR1 LNHDA and CDR2 SQIVND (reference sequence). The length of the CDR3 is 15 residues. The J segment lost 8 bases and the V segment lost 3 bases, leaving 7 bases of the junction unmatched. This CDR3 reads CASSIAGTGVHEQFF. The CDR3 DNA follows: TGTGCCAGTAGTATTGCCGGGACAGGGGTACATGAGCAGTTCTTC.

Concerning this clonotype: Without the conserved terminal phenylalanine or tryptophan, this CDR3 likely stems from a read error. The V call is TRBV7-7, the J call TRBJ1-5, with D unclear. The CDR3 loop spans 14 amino acids. In germline, CDR1 is SSHAT, CDR2 FNYEAQ (reference sequence). CDR3: CASSLEAGYQPQHL. For the CDR3, the DNA is TGTGCTAGCAGCTTAGAGGCAGGTTATCAGCCCCAGCATCTT.

Comment on this clonotype: Given a much more abundant clone one base away, this may be a read error. V and J are TRBV12-3 or TRBV12-4 and TRBJ2-5, with D tentatively TRBD2 (5 bases). V lost 4 bases and J 2 bases, leaving 11 bases between the germline ends. The CDR3 spans 14 residues. The CDR3 DNA sequence: TGTGCCAGCAGTTCAAGCGGCGGGCAAGAGACCCAGTACTTC. Translating gives CASSSSGGQETQYF.

This clonotype was detected ten times or more. The V and J genes are TRBV5-8 and TRBJ2-5; 7 bases align to TRBD1. The V gene's germline CDR1 is SGHTS and CDR2 YDEGEE. V dropped 1 base and J dropped 2; count of bases not matched to a gene: 8. This CDR3 is built from 16 residues. The CDR3 sequence is CASSLNQDRSQETQYF. In DNA form, the CDR3 reads TGTGCCAGCAGCTTGAACCAGGACAGGTCGCAAGAGACCCAGTACTTC.

In the case of this clonotype: Given the absence of the conserved phenylalanine or tryptophan at the CDR3 end, a read error is likely. The DNA is omitted, as the CDR3 cannot be located on it reliably, and the CDR3 follows TCRdb's listing. The genes are TRBV5-4 and TRBJ2-3. Germline V gene lookup returns CDR1 SGHNT and CDR2 YYREEE (reference sequence). The CDR3 totals 9 residues, both ends included. CDR3 sequence reads: CASSQAVLA.

This clonotype was seen only a few times. The chain recombines TRBV6-2 or TRBV6-3 with TRBJ2-5; perhaps TRBD2 as D (5 bases). Germline V gives CDR1 MNHEY, CDR2 SVGEGT. The CDR3 runs to 16 residues. V lost 2 bases and J lost 5, with 18 bases in between. The CDR3 loop reads CASSYRSGRWVETQYF. CDR3 DNA sequence: TGTGCCAGCAGTTACCGGAGCGGCCGTTGGGTCGAGACCCAGTACTTC.

This clonotype was seen repeatedly, ten times or more. The chain recombines TRBV11-3 with TRBJ2-5; 10 bases are a match to TRBD2. Germline values: CDR1 SGHNT, CDR2 YENEEA. Trimming removed 5 bases from V and 4 bases from J; junction bases left unmatched: 7. The CDR3 length is 15 residues. The CDR3 here is CASSPPGLAVETQYF. CDR3 in DNA: TGTGCCAGCAGCCCCCCAGGACTAGCGGTAGAGACCCAGTACTTC.

This clonotype was observed at least ten times. The chain has TRBV20-1 and TRBJ2-3; no clear D. V lost 3 bases, J lost 1 base, and 17 bases lay in between. Germline loops: CDR1 DFQATT, CDR2 SNEGSKA (reference sequence). There are 16 residues in the CDR3. The CDR3 nucleotides read TGCAGTGCTAGTCCTGTCGGCCTACTTCGCACAGATACGCAGTATTTT. This translates into CSASPVGLLRTDTQYF.

This clonotype was picked up many times. The chain couples TRBV12-3 or TRBV12-4 to TRBJ2-7; 8 bases line up with TRBD1. The CDR3 has 16 residues. V dropped 8 bases and J dropped 5; count of bases not matched to a gene: 17. CDR3 region: CASGPDRGTRPNEQYF. The CDR3 DNA reads TGTGCCAGCGGTCCCGACAGGGGAACAAGGCCTAACGAGCAGTACTTC.

Concerning this clonotype: A read error is possible here, since a much larger clone lies one base away. V is TRBV20-1 and J is TRBJ2-3, with a tentative D call TRBD2 (5 bases). Germline V gene sequence: CDR1 DFQATT, CDR2 SNEGSKA (reference sequence). This CDR3 is 14 amino acids long. The CDR3 DNA follows: TGCACACTGTCGTCGGGGATAAGCACAGCTACGCAGTATTTT. Protein product: CTLSSGISTATQYF.

This clonotype was recorded a few times. The chain uses TRBV5-8 and TRBJ2-4; D ambiguous. CDR1 is SGHTS, CDR2 YDEGEE, per germline. Trimming pared 0 bases from V and 7 bases from J, leaving 5 bases between. The CDR3 loop spans 12 amino acids. Here the CDR3 reads CASSLESNIQYF. In nucleotides, the CDR3 is TGTGCCAGCAGCTTGGAGTCTAACATTCAGTACTTC. Using reference TRBV5-8 and TRBJ2-4 for the parts outside the CDR3, the full variable domain is EAGVTQSPTHLIKTRGQQATLRCSPISGHTSVYWYQQALGLGLQFLLWYDEGEERNRGNFPPRFSGRQFPNYSSELNVNALELEDSALYLCASSLESNIQYFGAGTRLSVL.

The chain couples TRBV3-1 to TRBJ1-1; D gene ambiguous. The CDR3 spans 15 residues. Trimming shortened V by 1 base and J by 4 bases, and 13 bases separated the two germline ends. Germline loops: CDR1 LGHDT, CDR2 YNNKEL (reference sequence). CDR3: CASSQVWQSGTEAFF. As DNA, the CDR3 is TGTGCCAGCAGCCAAGTATGGCAGTCGGGCACTGAAGCTTTCTTT.

This chain uses TRBV29-1 with TRBJ1-6; TRBD1 aligns across 8 bases. Unmatched junction bases numbered 4, after V lost 4 bases and J lost 8 bases. This CDR3 contains 13 residues. Germline-derived CDR1 and CDR2 are SQVTM and ANQGSEA. In DNA, the CDR3 is TGCAGCGTTGGGACAGGGTTAGATTCACCCCTCCACTTT. Amino acid sequence: CSVGTGLDSPLHF.

This clonotype was counted at least ten times. V gene TRBV7-9 combines with J gene TRBJ2-3; TRBD2 matches at 9 bases. The trim removed 6 bases at V and 4 bases at J, leaving 11 bases unmatched. The germline V gene encodes CDR1 SEHNR and CDR2 FQNEAQ (reference sequence). CDR3 size: 16 residues. DNA of the CDR3: TGTGCCAGCAGTCCCACGGGTAGCGGGAGAGCAGATACGCAGTATTTT. Its translation: CASSPTGSGRADTQYF. The full variable domain, completed using reference TRBV7-9 and TRBJ2-3, is DTGVSQNPRHKITKRGQNVTFRCDPISEHNRLYWYRQTLGQGPEFLTYFQNEAQLEKSRLLSDRFSAERPKGSFSTLEIQRTEQGDSAMYLCASSPTGSGRADTQYFGPGTRLTVL.

There are many counts of this clonotype. This sequence joins TRBV2 and TRBJ2-3, with 7 bases matching TRBD2. The germline CDR1 and CDR2 sequences are SNHLY and FYNNEI. The CDR3 is 14 residues long. After removal of 7 bases from V and 0 bases from J, the junction contained 4 bases not matched to a gene. CDR3 residues: CASTLAVSTDTQYF. In nucleotides, the CDR3 is TGTGCCAGCACGCTAGCGGTTAGCACAGATACGCAGTATTTT.